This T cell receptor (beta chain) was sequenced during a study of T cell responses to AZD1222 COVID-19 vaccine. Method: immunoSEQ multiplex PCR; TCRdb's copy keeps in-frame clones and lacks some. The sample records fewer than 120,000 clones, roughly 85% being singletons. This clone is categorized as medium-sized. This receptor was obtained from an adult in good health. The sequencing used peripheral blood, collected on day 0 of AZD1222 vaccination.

The CDR3 DNA sequence: TGTGCCACTCGACTAGCGGGAGTCGGGTACGAGCAGTACTTC. Protein sequence: CATRLAGVGYEQYF. V gene TRBV28 combines with J gene TRBJ2-7, with 12 positions matching TRBD2. In germline, CDR1 is MDHEN, CDR2 SYDVKM. This CDR3 has 14 residues. Trimming at V came to 10 bases and at J to 4 bases, leaving 8 bases not matched to a gene. The variable domain in full, completed from reference TRBV28 and TRBJ2-7, reads DVKVTQSSRYLVKRTGEKVFLECVQDMDHENMFWYRQDPGLGLRLIYFSYDVKMKEKGDIPEGYSVSREKKERFSLILESASTNQTSMYLCATRLAGVGYEQYFGPGTRLTVT.